This T cell receptor beta chain came from a study of neoadjuvant nivolumab and ipilimumab in lung cancer. Across the whole study: Nivolumab 3 mg/kg was given days 1, 15 and 29, plus ipilimumab 1 mg/kg day 1 in combination. Study-wide points: Compared with tumor-adjacent uninvolved lung, resected tumors showed greater richness and clonality. Pathologic regression was not significantly tied to TCR clonality.

Germline V gives CDR1 LNHDA, CDR2 SQIVND (reference sequence). V lost 4 bases to trimming and J lost 8 bases, with 20 bases between them. The CDR3 extends over 16 amino acids. Some clones are missing from TCRdb's copy, which holds only in-frame ones; the method was immunoSEQ multiplex PCR. This sample carries about 3,000 clones, 70% to 90% of them seen once, and the ten largest clones take about 2%. About this clone itself: Its specificity is not known.

The starting material was tumor tissue, obtained after neoadjuvant nivolumab, alone or with ipilimumab, at or shortly before surgery. This chain joins TRBV19 and TRBJ1-4, with D possibly TRBD1 on 6 matching bases. This sequence was found in an adult with non-small cell lung cancer. The CDR3 DNA sequence: TGTGCCAGTAGTACGTTCTCAGGGACACGCGGGGAAAAACTGTTTTTT. It encodes CASSTFSGTRGEKLFF.